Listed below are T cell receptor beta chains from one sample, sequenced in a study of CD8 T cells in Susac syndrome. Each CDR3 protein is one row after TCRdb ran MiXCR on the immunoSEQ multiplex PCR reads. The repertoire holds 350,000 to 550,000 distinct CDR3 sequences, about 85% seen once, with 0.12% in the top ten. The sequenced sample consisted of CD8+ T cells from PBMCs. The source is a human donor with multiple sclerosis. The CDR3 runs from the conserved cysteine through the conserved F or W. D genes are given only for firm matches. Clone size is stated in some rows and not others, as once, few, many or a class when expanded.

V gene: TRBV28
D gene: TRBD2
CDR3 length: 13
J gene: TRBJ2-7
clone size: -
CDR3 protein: CASRTSGAYEQYF
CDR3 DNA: TGTGCCAGCAGGACTAGCGGCGCCTACGAGCAGTACTTC

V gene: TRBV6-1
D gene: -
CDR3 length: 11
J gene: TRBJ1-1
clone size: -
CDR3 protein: CASSQYTEAFF
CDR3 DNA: TGTGCCAGCAGTCAGTACACTGAAGCTTTCTTT

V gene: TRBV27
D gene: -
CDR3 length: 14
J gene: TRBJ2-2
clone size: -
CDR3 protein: CASSFLSVSGELFF
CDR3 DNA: TGTGCCAGCAGTTTTCTATCGGTGTCCGGGGAGCTGTTTTTT

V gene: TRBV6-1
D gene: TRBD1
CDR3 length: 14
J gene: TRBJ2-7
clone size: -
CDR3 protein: CASSDDRGPYEQYF
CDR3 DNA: TGTGCCAGCAGTGACGACAGGGGCCCCTACGAGCAGTACTTC

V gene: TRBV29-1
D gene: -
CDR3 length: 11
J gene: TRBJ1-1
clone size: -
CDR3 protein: CSVDVGTEAFF
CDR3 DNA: TGCAGCGTTGATGTGGGGACTGAAGCTTTCTTT

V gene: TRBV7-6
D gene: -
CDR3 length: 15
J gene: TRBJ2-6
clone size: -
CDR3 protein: CASSADSSGANVLTF
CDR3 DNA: TGTGCCAGCAGCGCAGACAGCTCTGGGGCCAACGTCCTGACTTTC

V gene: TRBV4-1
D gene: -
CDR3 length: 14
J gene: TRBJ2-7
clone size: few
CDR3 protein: CASSQDVNPAEQYF
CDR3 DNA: TGCGCCAGCAGCCAAGATGTAAATCCGGCTGAGCAGTACTTC

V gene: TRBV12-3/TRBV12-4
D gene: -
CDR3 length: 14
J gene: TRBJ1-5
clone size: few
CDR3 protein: CASSLGGGDQPQHF
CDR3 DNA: TGTGCCAGCAGTTTAGGAGGAGGGGATCAGCCCCAGCATTTT

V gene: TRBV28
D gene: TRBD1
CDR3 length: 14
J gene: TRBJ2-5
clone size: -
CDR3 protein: CASSLDRVQETQYF
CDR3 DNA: TGTGCCAGCAGCCTCGACAGGGTCCAAGAGACCCAGTACTTC

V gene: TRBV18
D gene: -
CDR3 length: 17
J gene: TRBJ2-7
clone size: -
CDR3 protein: CASSPQHALALPYEQYF
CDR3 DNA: TGTGCCAGCTCCCCGCAACATGCCTTAGCCCTCCCCTACGAGCAGTACTTC

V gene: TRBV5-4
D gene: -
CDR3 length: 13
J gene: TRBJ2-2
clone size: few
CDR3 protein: CASSLRITGELFF
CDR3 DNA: TGTGCCAGCAGCTTGCGCATCACCGGGGAGCTGTTTTTT

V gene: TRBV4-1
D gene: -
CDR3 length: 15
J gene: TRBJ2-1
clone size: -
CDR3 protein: CASSQDQGQGYEQFF
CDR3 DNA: TGCGCCAGCAGCCAAGATCAGGGGCAGGGGTATGAGCAGTTCTTC

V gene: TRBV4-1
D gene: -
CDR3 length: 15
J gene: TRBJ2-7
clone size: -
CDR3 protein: CASSQDPFLGYEQYF
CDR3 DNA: TGCGCCAGCAGCCAAGACCCGTTTCTAGGTTACGAGCAGTACTTC

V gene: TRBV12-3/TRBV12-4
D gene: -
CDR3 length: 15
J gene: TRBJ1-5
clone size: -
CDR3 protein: CARSSIAFGNQPQHF
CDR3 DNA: TGTGCCAGAAGCTCGATCGCGTTCGGGAATCAGCCCCAGCATTTT

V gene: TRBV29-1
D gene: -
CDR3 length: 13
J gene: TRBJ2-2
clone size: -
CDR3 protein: CSVGDGNTGELFF
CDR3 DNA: TGCAGCGTAGGGGACGGTAACACCGGGGAGCTGTTTTTT

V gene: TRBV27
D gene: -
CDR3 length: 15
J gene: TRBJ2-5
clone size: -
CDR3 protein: CASSLSGRGWETQYF
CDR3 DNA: TGTGCCAGCAGTTTATCGGGGAGAGGGTGGGAGACCCAGTACTTC

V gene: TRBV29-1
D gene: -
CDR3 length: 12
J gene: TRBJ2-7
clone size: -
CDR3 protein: CSVLTLSYEQYF
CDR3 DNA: TGCAGCGTCCTGACCTTATCCTACGAGCAGTACTTC

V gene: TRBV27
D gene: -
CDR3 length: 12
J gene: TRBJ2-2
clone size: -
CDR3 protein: CASQSLTGELFF
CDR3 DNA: TGTGCCAGCCAGTCTCTGACCGGGGAGCTGTTTTTT

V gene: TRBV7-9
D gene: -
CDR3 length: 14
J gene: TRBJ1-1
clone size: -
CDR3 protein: CASSSYDLNTEAFF
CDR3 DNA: TGTGCCAGCAGCTCTTATGACTTGAACACTGAAGCTTTCTTT

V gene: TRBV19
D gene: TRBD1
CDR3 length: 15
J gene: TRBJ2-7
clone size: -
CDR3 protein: CASSSGTGASYEQYF
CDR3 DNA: TGTGCCAGTAGTTCCGGGACAGGGGCGTCCTACGAGCAGTACTTC